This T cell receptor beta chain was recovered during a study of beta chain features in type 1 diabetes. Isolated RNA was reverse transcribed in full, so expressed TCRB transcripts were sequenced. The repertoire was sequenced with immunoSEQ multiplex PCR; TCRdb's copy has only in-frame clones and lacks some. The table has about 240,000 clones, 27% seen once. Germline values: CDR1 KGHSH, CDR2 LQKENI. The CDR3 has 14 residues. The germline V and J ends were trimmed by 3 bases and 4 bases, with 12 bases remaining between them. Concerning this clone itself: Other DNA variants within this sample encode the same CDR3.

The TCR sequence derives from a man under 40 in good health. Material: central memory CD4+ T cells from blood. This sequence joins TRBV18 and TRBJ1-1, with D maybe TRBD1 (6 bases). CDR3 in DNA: TGTGCCAGCTCACCCTCAGGGGCCGGCACTGAAGCTTTCTTT. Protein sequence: CASSPSGAGTEAFF.